One sample yielded the 18 T cell receptor beta chains listed below, sequenced in a study of blood T cell repertoires in COVID-19. TCRdb keeps only in-frame clones here, not all; method: immunoSEQ multiplex PCR. Here the sample spans fewer than 300,000 clones, approximately 82% being singletons. Sequencing input: peripheral blood. The receptors derive from an elderly man with acute or convalescent COVID-19.

The genes are TRBV7-9 and TRBJ2-7; 7 bases match TRBD1. Germline lookup yields CDR1 SEHNR and CDR2 FQNEAQ (reference sequence). The V gene end was trimmed by 5 bases and the J gene end by 9 bases; junction bases not matched to a gene: 7. The CDR3 sequence is 12 residues long. CDR3 region: CASSSTGAGQYF. The CDR3 DNA sequence: TGTGCCAGCAGCAGCACAGGGGCGGGGCAGTACTTC.

This sequence joins TRBV23-1 and TRBJ2-1, with TRBD2 identical over 10 bases. TRBV23-1 carries the ORF label, with uncertain function. The CDR3 loop spans 18 amino acids. The J segment lost 2 bases and the V segment lost 0 bases, leaving 7 bases of the junction unmatched. The CDR3 DNA reads TGCGCCAGCAGTCAATCCCTAGCGGGAGCAGTCGCCTACAATGAGCAGTTCTTC. Protein: CASSQSLAGAVAYNEQFF.

The CDR3, as DNA: TGTGCCTGGAGACAGGGGGTCTCCTACGAGCAGTACTTC. Translating gives CAWRQGVSYEQYF. V is TRBV30 and J is TRBJ2-7; 8 bases map to TRBD1. The CDR3 length is 13 residues. V gave up 3 bases and J gave up 0 bases; unmatched junction bases: 1. Germline CDR1 and CDR2: GTSNPN and SVGIG (reference sequence).

This sequence joins TRBV29-1 and TRBJ1-4; D gene ambiguous. From germline, CDR1 is SQVTM and CDR2 ANQGSEA. This CDR3 spans 13 amino acids. V was pared by 4 bases and J by 7 bases, with 13 bases between. The CDR3: CSVVIGGVEKLFF. CDR3 DNA: TGCAGCGTTGTGATCGGCGGGGTTGAAAAACTGTTTTTT.

This CDR3 is CASSLPGDYGYTF. CDR3 in DNA: TGTGCCAGCAGTTTGCCAGGGGACTATGGCTACACCTTC. The chain recombines TRBV28 with TRBJ1-2; D possibly corresponds to TRBD1 (6 bases). The length of the CDR3 is 13 residues. CDR1 and CDR2 from the germline V gene are MDHEN and SYDVKM. Trimming took off 3 bases at V and 3 bases at J, with 8 bases between the two ends.

This chain connects TRBV7-5 to TRBJ2-5; the table assigns TRBD1, which was not confirmed against the DNA. TRBV7-5 is termed a pseudogene. The CDR3 contains 13 residues. The CDR3 is CVRSRDREETQYF. In DNA, the CDR3 is TGTGTCAGAAGCCGGGACAGGGAAGAGACCCAGTACTTC.

The chain is built from TRBV19 and TRBJ2-3; possibly TRBD1 for D (5 bases). Germline V gene data show CDR1 as LNHDA and CDR2 as SQIVND (reference sequence). The length of the CDR3 is 14 residues. Trimming left V 6 bases short and J 2 bases short, with 12 bases between. CDR3 nucleotide sequence: TGTGCCAGTAGACGGCTAGGGGTCACAGATACGCAGTATTTT. Residues: CASRRLGVTDTQYF. Looking up the rest from reference TRBV19 and TRBJ2-3 gives the full variable domain: DGGITQSPKYLFRKEGQNVTLSCEQNLNHDAMYWYRQDPGQGLRLIYYSQIVNDFQKGDIAEGYSVSREKKESFPLTVTSAQKNPTAFYLCASRRLGVTDTQYFGPGTRLTVL.

The chain carries TRBV24-1 and TRBJ1-2; D gene unclear. The CDR3 is made up of 12 amino acids. Germline V gene data show CDR1 as KGHDR and CDR2 as SFDVKD. V gave up 2 bases and J gave up 5 bases, with 5 bases separating them. This chain's CDR3 is CATSDSIYGYTF. The CDR3 bases are TGTGCCACCAGTGATTCAATTTATGGCTACACCTTC.

The genes are TRBV6-2 or TRBV6-3 and TRBJ2-3; 8 bases fit TRBD1. V lost 6 bases and J lost 3; bases outside the gene matches: 8. The germline V gene has CDR1 MNHEY and CDR2 SVGEGT. There are 15 residues in the CDR3. The CDR3 sequence: CASSPPGQATDTQYF. DNA of the CDR3: TGTGCCAGCAGCCCTCCGGGACAGGCTACAGATACGCAGTATTTT.

In its sample, this clone was seen once. The gene calls are TRBV27 and TRBJ1-6; TRBD1 matches at 8 bases. CDR1 and CDR2 from the germline V gene are MNHEY and SMNVEV (reference sequence). Germline trimming cut 6 bases from V and 7 bases from J; bases unmatched to any gene: 11. This CDR3 is 16 amino acids long. CDR3 in DNA: TGTGCCAGCAGCCGAACCGGGACAGGAGGGAATTCACCCCTCCACTTT. It specifies CASSRTGTGGNSPLHF.

This clone was counted between two and nine times. The rearrangement links TRBV7-3 to TRBJ2-6, with D maybe TRBD1 (5 bases). Germline V gene lookup returns CDR1 SGHTA and CDR2 FQGTGA. V dropped 1 base and J dropped 0 bases, with 13 bases sitting between them. CDR3 length: 18 amino acids. The CDR3 region is CASSLSVRELSGANVLTF. In DNA form, the CDR3 reads TGTGCCAGCAGCTTAAGTGTCAGGGAACTCTCTGGGGCCAACGTCCTGACTTTC.

The DNA for the CDR3 is TGTGCCAGCTCACCAGGGCAGAACACCGGGGAGCTGTTTTTT. Protein sequence: CASSPGQNTGELFF. The chain is built from TRBV18 and TRBJ2-2; D is unclear. Trimming pared 2 bases from V and 1 base from J, leaving 5 bases between. There are 14 residues in the CDR3. Looked up from germline, CDR1 is KGHSH and CDR2 is LQKENI.

V usage is TRBV3-1 (or the pseudogene TRBV3-2) and J usage is TRBJ1-4; D perhaps matches TRBD1 (5 bases). This CDR3 contains 15 residues. CDR1 is LGHDT, CDR2 YNNKEL, per germline (reference sequence). With 7 bases removed from V and 4 bases from J, the gap between germline ends came to 16 bases. The CDR3 DNA is TGTGCCAGCAATGCAGGGCGGAGCCTTAATGAAAAACTGTTTTTT. It specifies CASNAGRSLNEKLFF.

As DNA, the CDR3 is TGCGCCAGCAGCCCGGACAGCCATTTAAGCTCTGGAAACACCATATATTTT. As protein: CASSPDSHLSSGNTIYF. J is TRBJ1-3 and V is TRBV4-1, with D tentatively TRBD1 (6 bases). CDR3 length: 17 residues. Trimming removed 4 bases at V and 0 bases at J, with 16 bases between. Germline V gene sequence: CDR1 MGHRA, CDR2 YSYEKL.

The V and J genes are TRBV6-5 and TRBJ2-2, with D possibly TRBD2 on 5 matching bases. Germline V gene data show CDR1 as MNHEY and CDR2 as SVGAGI. The CDR3 totals 15 residues. V lost 6 bases to trimming and J lost 0 bases, with 11 bases between them. CDR3 protein: CASSSGLANTGELFF. In DNA, the CDR3 is TGTGCCAGCAGCTCTGGACTGGCGAACACCGGGGAGCTGTTTTTT.

This clone was seen only once. The chain combines TRBV3-1 (or the pseudogene TRBV3-2) with TRBJ2-7; 9 bases fit TRBD1. Germline CDR1 and CDR2: LGHDT and YNNKEL (reference sequence). Unmatched junction bases numbered 8, after V lost 4 bases and J lost 1 base. The CDR3 covers 16 residues. The CDR3 reads CASSLLSTGGSYEQYF. CDR3 nucleotides: TGTGCCAGCAGCCTACTTTCGACAGGGGGATCCTACGAGCAGTACTTC.

The chain employs TRBV7-9 and TRBJ2-1; 9 nucleotides align to TRBD1. Germline V CDR1 and CDR2: SEHNR, FQNEAQ (reference sequence). V shed 5 bases and J 4 bases; nucleotides not matched to a gene: 6. The CDR3 length is 15 residues. The CDR3 bases are TGTGCCAGCAGCACCGGGACAGGGACTTACAATGAGCAGTTCTTC. Its translation: CASSTGTGTYNEQFF.

This clone was counted only a few times. V usage is TRBV9 and J usage is TRBJ2-7; the match to TRBD2 covers 8 bases. In germline, CDR1 is SGDLS, CDR2 YYNGEE. The CDR3 length is 15 residues. Trimming at V came to 3 bases and at J to 0 bases, leaving 5 bases not matched to a gene. CDR3 in amino acids: CASSAGAGASYEQYF. As DNA, the CDR3 is TGTGCCAGCAGCGCCGGAGCGGGAGCCTCCTACGAGCAGTACTTC.